This T cell receptor (beta chain) was sequenced for a study of T cell changes during pregnancy in multiple sclerosis. Libraries were prepared by immunoSEQ multiplex PCR; TCRdb keeps only in-frame clonotypes and omits some of them. The profile shows under 65,000 clones, roughly 92% of them singletons. The V gene lost 8 bases and the J gene lost 8 bases, with 16 bases spanning the gap. CDR1 MRHNA and CDR2 SNTAGT come from the germline V gene. The CDR3 runs to 13 residues. The sample in question was peripheral blood, obtained in the second trimester of pregnancy. This chain links TRBV6-4 with TRBJ2-1, with D tentatively TRBD2 (6 bases). This sequence was found in a female donor with multiple sclerosis, enrolled in a pregnancy study. CDR3 sequence reads: CASGRTGEDEQFF. Here the CDR3 DNA reads TGTGCCAGCGGGAGAACGGGAGAGGATGAGCAGTTCTTC.